The text below deals with one TCR beta chain. This specimen comes from a study of cytomegalovirus exposure and HLA in healthy donors. The V gene end was trimmed by 8 bases and the J gene end by 3 bases; junction bases not matched to a gene: 6. The CDR3 is 14 residues long. The germline CDR1 and CDR2 sequences are MNHEY and SMNVEV (reference sequence). Generated by immunoSEQ multiplex PCR, the TCRdb table keeps only in-frame clones and is missing some. The table has about 360,000 clones, around 86% seen once. This chain links TRBV27 with TRBJ1-2; TRBD1 matches at 10 bases. This receptor was taken from a woman between 18 and 30 years old in good health and CMV-seronegative. The sequencing sample was made of PBMCs. Here the CDR3 DNA reads TGTGCCAGCGCCGGGGACAGGGGATACTATGGCTACACCTTC. Encoded protein: CASAGDRGYYGYTF.